Listed below are T cell receptor beta chains from one sample, sequenced in a study of CD8 T cells in Susac syndrome. One entry per CDR3 protein, called by TCRdb with MiXCR from the immunoSEQ multiplex PCR reads. The sample carries about 120,000 distinct CDR3 sequences, 85% to 95% recorded once. Sequenced input: CD8+ T cells from PBMCs. Receptor source: a human donor in good health. CDR3s leave out the opening cysteine and the closing phenylalanine or tryptophan. The order of the fields is J gene, V gene, D gene, CDR3 protein. A D gene is named only where the DNA matches it firmly.

J gene: TRBJ1-4
V gene: TRBV6-2/TRBV6-3
D gene: NA
CDR3 protein: ASSYRVNEKLF

J gene: TRBJ2-7
V gene: TRBV12-3/TRBV12-4
D gene: NA
CDR3 protein: ASSLVGGPTNEQY

J gene: TRBJ2-1
V gene: TRBV2
D gene: NA
CDR3 protein: ARTPTDPQLNEQF

J gene: TRBJ2-2
V gene: TRBV20-1
D gene: TRBD2
CDR3 protein: SARDRRWGSGRNTGELF

J gene: TRBJ2-1
V gene: TRBV3-1
D gene: NA
CDR3 protein: ASSQGRAIYNEQF

J gene: TRBJ1-1
V gene: TRBV12-3/TRBV12-4
D gene: NA
CDR3 protein: ASSMTGETEAF

J gene: TRBJ2-7
V gene: TRBV5-1
D gene: NA
CDR3 protein: ASSGEGETYEQY

J gene: TRBJ2-1
V gene: TRBV15
D gene: NA
CDR3 protein: ATSSPRSYNEQF

J gene: TRBJ1-2
V gene: TRBV9
D gene: TRBD1
CDR3 protein: ASSSGTGTAGYT

J gene: TRBJ1-5
V gene: TRBV10-3
D gene: TRBD1
CDR3 protein: AISAQGGQPQH

J gene: TRBJ2-7
V gene: TRBV5-1
D gene: TRBD1
CDR3 protein: ASSPIGQGGVYEQY

J gene: TRBJ1-1
V gene: TRBV19
D gene: TRBD1
CDR3 protein: ASLKGQGILGTEAF

J gene: TRBJ2-5
V gene: TRBV7-6
D gene: NA
CDR3 protein: ASSLVRAQETQY

J gene: TRBJ1-1
V gene: TRBV4-2
D gene: NA
CDR3 protein: ASSQGPGATEAF

J gene: TRBJ2-7
V gene: TRBV12-3/TRBV12-4
D gene: TRBD2
CDR3 protein: ASSPAGREAYEQY

J gene: TRBJ2-5
V gene: TRBV30
D gene: TRBD2
CDR3 protein: AWNLGTSGSETQY

J gene: TRBJ2-5
V gene: TRBV7-8
D gene: TRBD1
CDR3 protein: ASSLVGGGETQY

J gene: TRBJ2-5
V gene: TRBV20-1
D gene: TRBD2
CDR3 protein: SVKKLAGTIAGETQY

J gene: TRBJ2-1
V gene: TRBV6-6
D gene: TRBD2
CDR3 protein: ATAPSGGYNEQF

J gene: TRBJ1-1
V gene: TRBV29-1
D gene: NA
CDR3 protein: SVAQGTEPF

J gene: TRBJ1-1
V gene: TRBV12-3/TRBV12-4
D gene: NA
CDR3 protein: ASSHGGLNTEAF

J gene: TRBJ2-7
V gene: TRBV13
D gene: TRBD2
CDR3 protein: ASSPRRGGLPYEQY

J gene: TRBJ1-1
V gene: TRBV20-1
D gene: TRBD1
CDR3 protein: SADEPGQGLLNTEAF

J gene: TRBJ1-2
V gene: TRBV7-9
D gene: TRBD1
CDR3 protein: ASSHRGGYGYT

J gene: TRBJ2-7
V gene: TRBV7-2
D gene: TRBD2
CDR3 protein: ASKKLAEISYEQY

J gene: TRBJ2-3
V gene: TRBV29-1
D gene: TRBD2
CDR3 protein: SHAGVPINTQY

J gene: TRBJ2-2
V gene: TRBV9
D gene: TRBD2
CDR3 protein: ASSAHRTSGSRSTGELF

J gene: TRBJ1-2
V gene: TRBV5-1
D gene: TRBD1
CDR3 protein: ASRPDRAQWYGYT

J gene: TRBJ2-1
V gene: TRBV18
D gene: TRBD2
CDR3 protein: ASSVAGSSYNEQF

J gene: TRBJ1-2
V gene: TRBV11-2
D gene: NA
CDR3 protein: ASSLEFSGKGGYT

J gene: TRBJ2-5
V gene: TRBV20-1
D gene: NA
CDR3 protein: SARGDIGHRETQY

J gene: TRBJ2-6
V gene: TRBV13
D gene: NA
CDR3 protein: ASSPTVSGANVLT

J gene: TRBJ2-7
V gene: TRBV6-5
D gene: NA
CDR3 protein: ASSYLLSTGGGEQY

J gene: TRBJ1-6
V gene: TRBV7-3
D gene: NA
CDR3 protein: ASSLRPAGGGLSSPLH

J gene: TRBJ1-1
V gene: TRBV7-9
D gene: TRBD1
CDR3 protein: ASSPPDRGYEAF

J gene: TRBJ2-3
V gene: TRBV4-3
D gene: NA
CDR3 protein: ASSQDRASPTDTQY

J gene: TRBJ1-5
V gene: TRBV7-2
D gene: NA
CDR3 protein: ASSIDSYSNQPQH

J gene: TRBJ1-1
V gene: TRBV13
D gene: TRBD1
CDR3 protein: ASSLEGADTEAF

J gene: TRBJ1-5
V gene: TRBV6-5
D gene: NA
CDR3 protein: ASQKGGNQPQH

J gene: TRBJ1-1
V gene: TRBV2
D gene: NA
CDR3 protein: ASTMGTEAF

J gene: TRBJ1-1
V gene: TRBV5-1
D gene: NA
CDR3 protein: ASSLATGGLNTEAF

J gene: TRBJ1-5
V gene: TRBV4-3
D gene: NA
CDR3 protein: ASSQDRGGDQPQH

J gene: TRBJ1-3
V gene: TRBV19
D gene: NA
CDR3 protein: ASRPFAATVFFGSGNTIY

J gene: TRBJ2-7
V gene: TRBV5-1
D gene: NA
CDR3 protein: ASRSGTEGYEQY

J gene: TRBJ2-1
V gene: TRBV10-3
D gene: TRBD1
CDR3 protein: AISEAPPGTGFYHEQF

J gene: TRBJ2-3
V gene: TRBV7-8
D gene: NA
CDR3 protein: ASSPQGGGGTDTQY

J gene: TRBJ2-2
V gene: TRBV5-1
D gene: NA
CDR3 protein: ASSPDLTFGGELF

J gene: TRBJ2-5
V gene: TRBV20-1
D gene: TRBD1
CDR3 protein: SAIQGDGTETQY

J gene: TRBJ2-7
V gene: TRBV12-3/TRBV12-4
D gene: NA
CDR3 protein: ASSNTGYSYEQY

J gene: TRBJ2-6
V gene: TRBV2
D gene: NA
CDR3 protein: ASSVSSGSGANVLT

J gene: TRBJ2-3
V gene: TRBV5-1
D gene: TRBD2
CDR3 protein: ASSFGLAGEADTQY

J gene: TRBJ2-3
V gene: TRBV7-2
D gene: NA
CDR3 protein: ASGSADTQY

J gene: TRBJ1-6
V gene: TRBV30
D gene: NA
CDR3 protein: AWTTFNNSPLH

J gene: TRBJ2-6
V gene: TRBV18
D gene: NA
CDR3 protein: ASSPRQALSGANVLT

J gene: TRBJ2-5
V gene: TRBV19
D gene: TRBD2
CDR3 protein: ASSVAGGKETQY